This is a list of T cell receptor beta chains from one sample in a study of cytomegalovirus exposure and HLA in healthy donors. The data were produced by immunoSEQ multiplex PCR, yet TCRdb's version contains in-frame clones alone and is incomplete. This repertoire includes approximately 38,000 clones. Sequenced sample: PBMCs. The receptors were sampled from a human donor in good health. Each CDR3 is given with its conserved first and last residue.

v_gene,CDR3aa
TRBV4-1,CASSRSHEQGYQPQHF
TRBV11-2,CASSLTRGSYEQYF
TRBV7-2,CASSYGTGHTEAFF
TRBV15,CATSRRRAGSTDTQYF
TRBV6-5,CASRYGQGDVYGYTF
TRBV7-7,CASSPGQGPEQFF
TRBV5-1,CASSLGTHTTGYTF
TRBV7-2,CASRPNSLGGTEAFF
TRBV18,CASSPRERENIQYF
TRBV5-4,CASSLEWGVNTEAFF
TRBV9,CASSTPPERGNTIYF
TRBV27,CASSPEGGLVGKLFF
TRBV28,CASNLKGPPAEAFF
TRBV6-1,CASRSPGHIYEQYF
TRBV5-1,CASSSLVGGSRNTEAFF